Sequencing of this T cell receptor (beta chain) was carried out in a study of T cells in Graves' hyperthyroidism and ophthalmopathy. General study points: Ophthalmopathy was identified by the model a median 6.5 months ahead of onset. Through a model of 13 V-J features, ophthalmopathy was separated from stable hyperthyroidism. Blood shared most expanded thyroid clonotypes above 0.001.

The CDR3 is 12 residues long. V was clipped by 5 bases and J by 3 bases, with 9 bases between them. In germline, CDR1 is DFQATT, CDR2 SNEGSKA (reference sequence). The PBMCs had their origin in about 9.7 ml of fresh peripheral blood. The source material, RNA transcripts, was used to amplify TCR beta CDR3 regions. First-round RT-PCR with HTBI primers amplified the TCR CDR3 region. MiXCR, run by TCRdb on the multiplex PCR reads, gives a single entry per CDR3 protein. The sample shows some 550,000 distinct CDR3 sequences, more than 15% of them seen only once. This clonotype has a count of ten or more. Its antigen is as yet unknown.

The gene calls are TRBV20-1 and TRBJ2-3; unclear D gene. This receptor was identified in a woman aged 40 to 50 with Graves' ophthalmopathy. Sequenced material: blood. In DNA, the CDR3 is TGCAGTGCTCCTACGCAGACAGATACGCAGTATTTT. Amino acid sequence: CSAPTQTDTQYF.